Sequencing of this T cell receptor (beta chain) was carried out in a study of shared clonotypes between healthy human individuals (TCRdb year 2020). Notes on the research overall: The cohort included a few men and a couple of women between 18 and 49 years of age. For each donor, three plates each were used for CD4 naive and CD4 memory, two plates were used for CD8 naive, and one plate was used for CD8 memory. Each donor's leukapheresis produced roughly between roughly 0.85 and 10 billion PBMCs. To increase sequencing depth and limit assay-specific biases, TCR repertoire library preparation and sequencing were carried out by different laboratories using diverse techniques. To estimate repertoire size and how much clonotypes are shared between individuals, the study performed deep sequencing of blood TCR repertoires from a few healthy adults.

Taken from the germline V gene, the CDR1 and CDR2 loops are SGHVS and FQNEAQ. V loses 4 bases of germline sequence and J loses 5 bases, and the interval between the two ends is 14 bases. Counted from cysteine to phenylalanine, this CDR3 has 14 amino acids. Only the CDR3 portion is preserved as DNA: 42 bases, with reading frame beginning at the first base. Using the deep immunoSEQ assay, multiplex PCR amplified TCR CDR3 regions from genomic DNA. For each cell subset, the extracted genomic DNA was distributed evenly across all wells of several immunoSEQ 96-well plates, and each plate served as one replicate. For sorted subsets, about 200 ng genomic DNA, equal to some 28,000 T cell genomes, was loaded into each replicate PCR. Purified libraries were quantified with a Qubit 3.0 fluorometer, sized on a Bioanalyzer 2100, and re-quantified with the KAPA Library Quantification kit. Every immunoSEQ 96-well plate was sequenced on a separate single-read 150-cycle Illumina NextSeq 550 flow cell. The original methods were these. The immunoSEQ output contained only junctional sequences without quality scores, so filtering could not match that applied to full-length reads. Sequences were annotated with PyIR, a Python wrapper for IgBLAST v1.9, and V/J genes and CDR3 were assigned using IMGT germline references. Reads were removed for weak V/J assignments (E-value above 1e-6), missing CDR3, stop codons, out-of-frame junctions, or ambiguous translated residues. V3J clonotypes were defined as sequences sharing an identical inferred V gene, J gene, and CDR3 amino acid sequence. To compute the percentage overlap between repertoires, the number of shared unique clonotypes was divided by the size of the smaller repertoire. Repertoire richness was assessed with RTK rarefaction, the Chao1 estimator, and Recon v2.1 estimates of unobserved clonotypes. Generation probabilities were computed with OLGA for all TCRbeta clonotypes obtained by the gDNA method from several donors. TCRdb carries this immuneACCESS record with in-frame sequences only. Its versions omit some clonotypes, under half of them owing to an unresolved V gene in the studies checked, with the rest unexplained. Clone size and the V and J calls come from that table; the DNA yielded D and trimming. This sample lists roughly 2.1 million clones; about 93% were detected once. The ten largest clones take up 1.5% to 2% of the sample.

Findings and caveats that apply to the study as a whole: Sampling was restricted to blood, and TCR repertoires in tissues likely differ from the TCR repertoires found in blood. Pairwise subsampling led to the expectation that sequencing depth would affect the degree of clonotype sharing among donors. Compared with non-shared clonotypes, the clonotypes found in all four sorted-subset donors had higher generation probabilities. Larger estimated clonotype richness was generally found for naive subsets than for memory subsets. Approximately 5% of naive CD4, 3.5% of naive CD8, approximately 2% of memory CD4, and 0.4% of memory CD8 clonotypes were shared across a few donors. The small number of donors limited the genetic and exposure-history diversity represented. Even with the large sequencing depth, rarefaction of the sorted-subset datasets indicated that sequencing was incomplete.

To note about this clone: It lacks a known antigen. The record has no base qualities; no much larger clone is one base away.

CD8 naive samples consisted of CD45RO-negative cells that were positively selected for CCR7, yielding a CD45RA+CCR7+ population without TemRA cells. Donors were healthy HIV-negative adults with no recently reported acute infections or vaccinations. All donors were Caucasian adults living in Nashville, Tennessee, USA. Blood was obtained by leukapheresis, after which PBMCs were separated by Ficoll-Histopaque density gradient centrifugation and cryopreserved in liquid nitrogen vapor phase. Analytical flow cytometry was used to check the purity and quantity of each magnetically sorted T cell population. Each sorted fraction had its genomic DNA isolated and then quantified by UV absorbance on a Nanodrop 2000c.

The sequence links TRBV7-8 to TRBJ2-5, and perhaps TRBD2 as D gene, on 6 matching bases. This receptor was obtained from a man between 18 and 29 years old in good health. Some clones in this sample may be carry-over from other donors' samples. Sequencing was carried out using naive CD8+ T cells from PBMCs. Read against the paper, the sample's cell subset or site label means: CD45RA+CCR7+. The DNA sequence follows: TGTGCCAGCAGCTCGAGGGGAGGAACGGAGACCCAGTACTTC. Translated, it reads CASSSRGGTETQYF.